This TCR beta chain was retrieved from a study of T-cell memory formation after mild COVID-19. The 5'RACE method, run with constant-segment primers, produced TCR alpha and TCR beta cDNA libraries (carrying sample barcodes and UMIs). One entry per CDR3 protein results from TCRdb running MiXCR on the 5' RACE reads. Here the sample spans about 350,000 distinct CDR3 sequences, roughly an eighth being singletons. Study observations and caveats: Chiefly within CM and EM were the contracting CD4+ clones; CD8+ ones were within EMRA.

Germline V CDR1 and CDR2: DFQATT, SNEGSKA (reference sequence). CDR3 length: 14 residues. Trimming shortened V by 6 bases and J by 0 bases, and 14 bases separated the two germline ends. A word on this clonotype: What it binds is not known.

The V gene is TRBV20-1, the J gene TRBJ1-2; unclear D gene. The sample was PBMCs or a T cell subset sorted from them (not recorded which). The TCR comes from a man aged 18 to 29 who had mild COVID-19 (a few samples of this study predate the infection). Cell type and time point are not known. This CDR3 reads CSAKAEGANYGYTF. The CDR3 DNA sequence: TGCAGTGCCAAGGCAGAGGGAGCTAACTATGGCTACACCTTC.